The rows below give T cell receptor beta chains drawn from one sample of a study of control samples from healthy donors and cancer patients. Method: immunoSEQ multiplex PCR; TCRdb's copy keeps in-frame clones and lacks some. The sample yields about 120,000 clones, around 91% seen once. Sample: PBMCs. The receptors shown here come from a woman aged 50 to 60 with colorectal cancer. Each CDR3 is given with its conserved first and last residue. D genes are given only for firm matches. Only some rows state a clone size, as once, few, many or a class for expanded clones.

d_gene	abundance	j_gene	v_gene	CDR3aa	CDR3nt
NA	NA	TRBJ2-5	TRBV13	CASSFGATQETQYF	TGTGCCAGCAGCTTTGGAGCGACGCAAGAGACCCAGTACTTC
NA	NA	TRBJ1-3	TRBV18	CASSPSGDSGNTIYF	TGTGCCAGCTCACCCAGCGGGGATTCTGGAAACACCATATATTTT
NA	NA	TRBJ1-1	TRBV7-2	CASSFPGARGEAFF	TGTGCCAGCAGCTTCCCGGGGGCGCGAGGTGAAGCTTTCTTT
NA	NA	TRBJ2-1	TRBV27	CASSYVGPSSYNEQFF	TGTGCCAGCAGTTACGTTGGCCCCAGCTCCTACAATGAGCAGTTCTTC
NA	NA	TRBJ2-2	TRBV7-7	CASSSHPTVTGELFF	TGTGCTAGCAGCTCCCACCCCACAGTTACCGGGGAGCTGTTTTTT
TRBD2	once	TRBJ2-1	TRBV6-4	CASSDSYGRAHNEQFF	TGTGCCAGCAGTGACTCGTACGGGAGGGCCCACAATGAGCAGTTCTTC
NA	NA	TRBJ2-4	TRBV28	CASSLWAGTKNIQYF	TGTGCCAGCAGTTTATGGGCTGGTACTAAAAACATTCAGTACTTC
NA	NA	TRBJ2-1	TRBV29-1	CSVTKRYTNEQFF	TGCAGCGTTACTAAGCGCTACACCAATGAGCAGTTCTTC
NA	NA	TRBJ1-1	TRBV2	CASSGEMNTEAFF	TGTGCCAGCAGTGGGGAGATGAACACTGAAGCTTTCTTT
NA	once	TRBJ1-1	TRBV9	CASSGGPQGVTEAFF	TGTGCCAGCAGCGGAGGACCCCAGGGTGTGACTGAAGCTTTCTTT
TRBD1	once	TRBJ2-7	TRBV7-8	CASSLAGQGVVYEQYF	TGTGCCAGCAGCTTAGCTGGCCAGGGGGTTGTTTACGAGCAGTACTTC
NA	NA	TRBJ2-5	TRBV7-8	CASSLSWSGQQETQYF	TGTGCCAGCAGCTTATCCTGGTCGGGTCAACAAGAGACCCAGTACTTC
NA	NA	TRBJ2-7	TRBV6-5	CASRPGNTNEQYF	TGTGCCAGCAGACCCGGGAATACCAACGAGCAGTACTTC
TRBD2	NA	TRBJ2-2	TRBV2	CASSVSLAGVGELFF	TGTGCCAGCAGTGTCTCGCTAGCGGGGGTCGGGGAGCTGTTTTTT
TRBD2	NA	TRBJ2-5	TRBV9	CASSVVAGGPTETQYF	TGTGCCAGCAGCGTAGTCGCGGGGGGACCTACAGAGACCCAGTACTTC
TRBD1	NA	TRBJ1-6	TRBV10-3	CAISERTGQNSPLHF	TGTGCCATCAGTGAGAGGACAGGGCAGAATTCACCCCTCCACTTT
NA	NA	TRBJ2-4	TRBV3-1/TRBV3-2	CASNLGGGRKQYF	TGTGCCAGCAACCTTGGGGGAGGCCGAAAACAGTACTTC
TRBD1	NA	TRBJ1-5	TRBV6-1	CASSEGRTGRSNQPQHF	TGTGCCAGCAGTGAGGGTCGGACAGGCAGAAGCAATCAGCCCCAGCATTTT
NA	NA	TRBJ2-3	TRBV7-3	CASSQGGSDTQYF	TGTGCCAGCAGCCAGGGGGGGTCGGATACGCAGTATTTT
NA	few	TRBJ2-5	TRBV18	CASSPPSSLRQETQYF	TGTGCCAGCTCACCACCGTCCTCACTCAGACAAGAGACCCAGTACTTC
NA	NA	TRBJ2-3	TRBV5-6	CASSSGAYSRGTQYF	TGTGCCAGCAGCTCTGGGGCCTACTCCCGGGGTACGCAGTATTTT
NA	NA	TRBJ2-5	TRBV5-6	CASSLPGTSQYF	TGTGCCAGCAGCCTCCCGGGGACTTCCCAGTACTTC
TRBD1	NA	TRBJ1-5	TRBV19	CASEHGQGSRPQHF	TGTGCCAGTGAACACGGACAGGGATCCCGGCCCCAGCATTTT
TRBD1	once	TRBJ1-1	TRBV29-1	CSVPGQGTTEAFF	TGCAGCGTTCCGGGACAGGGGACGACTGAAGCTTTCTTT
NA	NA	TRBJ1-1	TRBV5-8	CASSRRTPNTEAFF	TGTGCCAGCAGCCGTAGGACACCTAACACTGAAGCTTTCTTT
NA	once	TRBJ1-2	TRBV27	CASSLTRDHYGYTF	TGTGCCAGCAGTTTAACCCGGGACCATTATGGCTACACCTTC
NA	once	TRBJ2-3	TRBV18	CASSPLAMGGTDTQYF	TGTGCCAGCTCACCGCTAGCGATGGGGGGCACAGATACGCAGTATTTT